The rows below give T cell receptor beta chains drawn from one sample of a study of post-analysis software for immune sequencing data. TCRdb fed the PCR reads into MiXCR, producing one record per CDR3 protein. The table has about half a million distinct CDR3 sequences, 30% to 40% seen once. Sequencing was carried out using blood. Receptors were obtained from a girl aged 2 to 17 with multiple sclerosis. Each CDR3 is given with its conserved first and last residue. D genes are given only for firm matches. Rows give clone size only sometimes, using once, few, many, or a class for an expanded clone.

-	TRBD2	TRBV7-7	TRBJ2-1	TGTGCTAGCAGCACCCTAGCGGGGGGCGCCTACAATGAGCAGTTCTTC	CASSTLAGGAYNEQFF
-	-	TRBV3-1	TRBJ2-2	TGTGCCAGCACCCACAAGCAACACCCTCGCGGGGAGCTGTTTTTT	CASTHKQHPRGELFF
few	TRBD1	TRBV10-3	TRBJ2-5	TGTGCCATGAAACAGGGGGCTGGGGAGACCCAGTACTTC	CAMKQGAGETQYF
-	-	TRBV5-1	TRBJ1-2	TGCGCCAGCAGCTTGGATAACAGGGATGGCTACACCTTC	CASSLDNRDGYTF
-	-	TRBV9	TRBJ1-5	TGTGCCAGCAGCGTAGGGACAGCGAGCAATCAGCCCCAGCATTTT	CASSVGTASNQPQHF
-	-	TRBV6-2/TRBV6-3	TRBJ1-6	TGTGCCAGCCGAGGGTTCGATTCACCCCTCCACTTT	CASRGFDSPLHF
-	-	TRBV20-1	TRBJ1-1	TGCAGTGCTAGAGTTGAGGGGAGGGCTTTCTTT	CSARVEGRAFF
-	TRBD2	TRBV29-1	TRBJ2-1	TGCAGCGTCCACCGGGGGGGTGAAAATGAGCAGTTCTTC	CSVHRGGENEQFF
-	TRBD1	TRBV5-1	TRBJ2-1	TGCGCCAGCAGCTGGGACAGGCTACTACCTTTTCATGGGAATGAGCAGTTCTTC	CASSWDRLLPFHGNEQFF
-	TRBD2	TRBV7-2	TRBJ2-3	TGTGCCAGCAGCTTTAGCGGGGGGGCCGGTACGCAGTATTTT	CASSFSGGAGTQYF
-	TRBD1	TRBV3-1	TRBJ2-1	TGTGCCAGCAGACCGACAGGGGGCGGTGAGCAGTTCTTC	CASRPTGGGEQFF
few	TRBD1	TRBV5-1	TRBJ1-2	TGCGCCAGCAGCCTGACAGGGCTTGATGGCTACACCTTC	CASSLTGLDGYTF
few	-	TRBV20-1	TRBJ1-4	TGCAGTGCTAGAGATCTCCGGGTTTCTAGCGAAAAACTGTTTTTT	CSARDLRVSSEKLFF
few	TRBD2	TRBV5-6	TRBJ2-7	TGTGCCAGCAGCTTGGTAAGCGGGGGGGTCGAGCAGTACTTC	CASSLVSGGVEQYF
-	-	TRBV5-1	TRBJ2-1	TGCGCCAGCAGCTTGCGGGCACCAAGCTCCTACAATGAGCAGTTCTTC	CASSLRAPSSYNEQFF
few	TRBD2	TRBV5-1	TRBJ2-1	TGCGCCAGCAGCTTGGAGGCGGGGGTGTACAATGAGCAGTTCTTC	CASSLEAGVYNEQFF
-	-	TRBV20-1	TRBJ2-5	TGCAGTGCTAGTCCTGAGAACCCGAACGGAAATCTTTGGTACCAAGAGACCCGGTACTTC	CSASPENPNGNLWYQETRYF
-	TRBD1	TRBV18	TRBJ1-4	TGTGCCAGCTCGGAGACAGGGCTTAATGAAAAACTGTTTTTT	CASSETGLNEKLFF
-	-	TRBV7-2	TRBJ2-1	TGTGCCAGCAGCTTGAAGCGCAACAATGAGCAGTTCTTC	CASSLKRNNEQFF
few	-	TRBV4-2	TRBJ1-5	TGTGCCAGCAGCCAAGATCTGGCAGGGAAACAGCCCCAGCATTTT	CASSQDLAGKQPQHF
-	-	TRBV3-1	TRBJ2-2	TGTGCCAGCAGGCAGGACAGTCGCACCGGGGAGCTGTTTTTT	CASRQDSRTGELFF
-	-	TRBV20-1	TRBJ1-1	TGCAGTGCTGTAAACAGGATTAACACTGAAGCTTTCTTT	CSAVNRINTEAFF
-	TRBD1	TRBV6-2/TRBV6-3	TRBJ2-5	TGTGCCAACAGCTCCGGGACAGGGGGCGACCTCCGACCCGAGACCCAGTACTTC	CANSSGTGGDLRPETQYF
-	-	TRBV15	TRBJ2-5	TGTGCCACCAGATGGGTAGGAGAGACCCAGTACTTC	CATRWVGETQYF
-	-	TRBV14	TRBJ1-5	TGTGCCAGCAGCCGGGGGGGTCAGCAGCCCCAGCATTTT	CASSRGGQQPQHF
-	-	TRBV5-1	TRBJ2-1	TGCGCCAGCAGCTTGGAAGGCGGGGGCCCCGATGAGCAGTTCTTC	CASSLEGGGPDEQFF
-	TRBD1	TRBV20-1	TRBJ2-7	TGCAGTGCTAGAGAAGAGGGGGACAGAACCTACGAGCAGTACTTC	CSAREEGDRTYEQYF